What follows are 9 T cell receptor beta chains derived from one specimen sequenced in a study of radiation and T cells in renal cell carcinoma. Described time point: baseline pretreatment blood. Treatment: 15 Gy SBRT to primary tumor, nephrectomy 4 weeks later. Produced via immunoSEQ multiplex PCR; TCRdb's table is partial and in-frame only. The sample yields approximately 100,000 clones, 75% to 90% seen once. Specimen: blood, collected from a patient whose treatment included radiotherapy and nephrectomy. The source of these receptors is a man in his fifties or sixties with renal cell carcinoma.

CDR3 in DNA: TGTGCCAGCAGCCAGAGCCCGACAGGGGGCCTTCCCGGTCCGTACTTC. Amino acid sequence: CASSQSPTGGLPGPYF. The chain uses TRBV7-9 and TRBJ2-7, with 10 nucleotides matching TRBD1. The CDR3 runs 16 residues. Per the germline V gene, CDR1 is SEHNR and CDR2 is FQNEAQ (reference sequence). V lost 5 bases and J lost 12; bases outside the gene matches: 19. Variable domain in full (rest from reference TRBV7-9 and TRBJ2-7): DTGVSQNPRHKITKRGQNVTFRCDPISEHNRLYWYRQTLGQGPEFLTYFQNEAQLEKSRLLSDRFSAERPKGSFSTLEIQRTEQGDSAMYLCASSQSPTGGLPGPYFGPGTRLTVT.

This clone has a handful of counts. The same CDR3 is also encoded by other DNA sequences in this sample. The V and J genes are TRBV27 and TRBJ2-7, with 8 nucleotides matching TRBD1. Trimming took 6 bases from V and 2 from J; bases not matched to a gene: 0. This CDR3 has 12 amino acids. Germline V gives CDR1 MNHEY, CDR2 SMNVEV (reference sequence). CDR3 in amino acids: CASRTGAYEQYF. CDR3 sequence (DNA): TGTGCCAGCAGGACAGGGGCCTACGAGCAGTACTTC.

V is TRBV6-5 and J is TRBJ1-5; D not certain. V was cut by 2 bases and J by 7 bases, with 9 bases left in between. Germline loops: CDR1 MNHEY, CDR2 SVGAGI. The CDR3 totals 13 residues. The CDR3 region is CASSYDPTQPQHF. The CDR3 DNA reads TGTGCCAGCAGTTACGATCCTACCCAGCCCCAGCATTTT.

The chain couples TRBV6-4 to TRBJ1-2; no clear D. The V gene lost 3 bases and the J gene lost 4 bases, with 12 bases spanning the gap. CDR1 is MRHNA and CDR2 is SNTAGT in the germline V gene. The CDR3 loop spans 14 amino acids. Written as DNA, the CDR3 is TGTGCCAGCAGTGAAGAACCTGGCAGCTATGGCTACACCTTC. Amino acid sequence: CASSEEPGSYGYTF.

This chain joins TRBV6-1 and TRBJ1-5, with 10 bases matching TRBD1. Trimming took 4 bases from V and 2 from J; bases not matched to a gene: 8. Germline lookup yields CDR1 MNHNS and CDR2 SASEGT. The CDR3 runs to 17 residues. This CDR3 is CASSGQWDRGGNQPQHF. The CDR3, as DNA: TGTGCCAGCAGTGGCCAATGGGACAGGGGCGGCAATCAGCCCCAGCATTTT.

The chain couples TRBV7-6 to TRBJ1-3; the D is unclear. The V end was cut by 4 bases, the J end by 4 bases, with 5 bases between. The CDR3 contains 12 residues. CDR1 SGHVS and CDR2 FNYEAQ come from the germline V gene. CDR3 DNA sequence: TGTGCCAGCAGCTCAGTCGGAAACACCATATATTTT. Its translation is CASSSVGNTIYF.

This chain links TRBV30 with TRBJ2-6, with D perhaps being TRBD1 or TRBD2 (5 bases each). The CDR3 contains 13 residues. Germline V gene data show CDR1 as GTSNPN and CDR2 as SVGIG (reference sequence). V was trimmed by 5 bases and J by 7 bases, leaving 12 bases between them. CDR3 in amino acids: CAWVIGGANVLTF. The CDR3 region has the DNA TGTGCCTGGGTCATTGGGGGTGCCAACGTCCTGACTTTC.

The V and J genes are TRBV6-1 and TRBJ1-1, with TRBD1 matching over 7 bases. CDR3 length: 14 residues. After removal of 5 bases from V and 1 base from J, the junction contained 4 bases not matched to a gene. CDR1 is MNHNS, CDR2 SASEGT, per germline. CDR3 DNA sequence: TGTGCCAGCAGTATATGGACAGGGAACACTGAAGCTTTCTTT. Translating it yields CASSIWTGNTEAFF.

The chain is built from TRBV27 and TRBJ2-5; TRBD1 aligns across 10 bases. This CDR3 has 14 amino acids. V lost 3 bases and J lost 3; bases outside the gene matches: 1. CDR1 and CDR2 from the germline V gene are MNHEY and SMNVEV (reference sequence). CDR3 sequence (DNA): TGTGCCAGCAGTTTCGGACAGGGGGAAGAGACCCAGTACTTC. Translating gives CASSFGQGEETQYF.